This T cell receptor beta chain was captured in a study of T cell responses to AZD1222 COVID-19 vaccine. Only in-frame clones appear in the TCRdb table, and some are missing; sequencing was by immunoSEQ multiplex PCR. The table includes roughly 110,000 clones, roughly 85% detected once. Looked up from germline, CDR1 is LGHDT and CDR2 is YNNKEL (reference sequence). This CDR3 has 15 residues. V was trimmed by 0 bases and J by 5 bases, leaving 10 bases between them. Sequenced here: peripheral blood, sampled 28 days after the second AZD1222 dose. This clonotype originated in an adult who received the AZD1222 COVID-19 vaccine. V and J are TRBV3-1 (or the pseudogene TRBV3-2) and TRBJ1-4; D possibly corresponds to TRBD1 (5 bases). CDR3 sequence: CASSQEWGVNEKLFF. The DNA for the CDR3 is TGTGCCAGCAGCCAAGAATGGGGGGTGAATGAAAAACTGTTTTTT.